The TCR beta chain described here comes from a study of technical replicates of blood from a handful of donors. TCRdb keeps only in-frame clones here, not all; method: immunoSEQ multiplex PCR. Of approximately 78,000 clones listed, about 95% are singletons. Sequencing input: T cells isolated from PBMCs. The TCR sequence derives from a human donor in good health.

CDR3 coding DNA: TGTGCCTGGGAGACCGGGACAGGGCCCTACGAGCAGTACTTC. It codes for CAWETGTGPYEQYF. The V call is TRBV30, the J call TRBJ2-7; 9 bases map to TRBD1. The CDR3 sequence is 14 residues long. Germline CDR1 and CDR2: GTSNPN and SVGIG (reference sequence). V gave up 5 bases and J gave up 2 bases; unmatched junction bases: 7.